The 30 T cell receptor beta chains presented below share a single source sample, sequenced in a study of cytomegalovirus exposure and HLA in healthy donors. The PCR made use of 60 Vbeta and 13 Jbeta primers. Assay: immunoSEQ multiplex PCR; the TCRdb copy retains only in-frame clones and omits some. Its table lists roughly 78,000 clones. The source material was PBMCs. The receptors come from a boy younger than 18 in good health and CMV-seronegative.

The genes are TRBV6-6 and TRBJ1-4; 7 bases line up with TRBD1. The CDR3 sequence is 15 residues long. V was clipped by 4 bases and J by 3 bases; unmatched bases: 5. Germline CDR1 and CDR2: MNHNY and SVGAGI (reference sequence). CDR3 DNA sequence: TGTGCCAGCAGTTTGGCGACAGGGTCTAATGAAAAACTGTTTTTT. Its protein product is CASSLATGSNEKLFF.

This rearrangement joins TRBV19 to TRBJ1-2; D possibly corresponds to TRBD1 (6 bases). The germline CDR1 and CDR2 sequences are LNHDA and SQIVND (reference sequence). This CDR3 is 14 amino acids long. V lost 6 bases and J lost 3, with 14 bases in between. The CDR3 here is CASRSLGQHYGYTF. Written as DNA, the CDR3 is TGTGCCAGTAGATCCCTCGGACAGCACTATGGCTACACCTTC.

The CDR3 DNA reads as TGCGCCAGCAGCCAAGGGTCTGCCAGGGGGAACACTGAAGCTTTCTTT. It translates to CASSQGSARGNTEAFF. The genes are TRBV4-1 and TRBJ1-1; possibly TRBD1 for D (6 bases). Germline V gives CDR1 MGHRA, CDR2 YSYEKL. V lost 1 base and J 1 base, leaving 13 bases between the germline ends. The CDR3 is 16 amino acids.

This sequence joins TRBV4-1 and TRBJ1-5, with 11 bases identical to TRBD1. The CDR3 is 17 residues long. Losses at the gene ends were 4 bases for V and 5 bases for J; bases not matched to a gene: 10. The germline V gene encodes CDR1 MGHRA and CDR2 YSYEKL. CDR3 loop: CASSLEPPGQGDQPQHF. The CDR3 DNA sequence: TGCGCCAGCAGCCTAGAACCCCCGGGACAGGGGGATCAGCCCCAGCATTTT.

The chain combines TRBV27 with TRBJ2-5; TRBD2 might be the D (5 bases). The CDR3 spans 14 residues. Trimming cost V 3 bases and J 5 bases, with 13 bases left between them. Per the germline V gene, CDR1 is MNHEY and CDR2 is SMNVEV (reference sequence). CDR3: CASSFAGNGETQYF. CDR3 in DNA: TGTGCCAGCAGTTTCGCCGGGAATGGGGAGACCCAGTACTTC.

The chain employs TRBV19 and TRBJ2-7, with a weak D call TRBD1 (5 bases). V shed 5 bases and J shed 2 bases, with 13 bases lying between them. CDR1 and CDR2 (germline): LNHDA, SQIVND (reference sequence). The CDR3 totals 14 residues. For the CDR3, the DNA is TGTGCCAGTAGTTTGAGACAGAGGCCCTACGAGCAGTACTTC. Protein product: CASSLRQRPYEQYF.

The chain combines TRBV9 with TRBJ2-1; 11 bases line up with TRBD2. The CDR3 runs 15 residues. The trim removed 8 bases at V and 6 bases at J, leaving 10 bases unmatched. Germline CDR1 SGDLS, CDR2 YYNGEE. CDR3 region: CASSPLAGGSNEQFF. In DNA form, the CDR3 reads TGTGCCAGTTCTCCGCTAGCGGGAGGATCCAATGAGCAGTTCTTC. Full variable domain (remainder filled in from reference TRBV9 and TRBJ2-1): DSGVTQTPKHLITATGQRVTLRCSPRSGDLSVYWYQQSLDQGLQFLIQYYNGEERAKGNILERFSAQQFPDLHSELNLSSLELGDSALYFCASSPLAGGSNEQFFGPGTRLTVL.

The rearrangement joins TRBV7-9 to TRBJ2-3; the D gene is possibly TRBD2 (5 bases). The germline V gene has CDR1 SEHNR and CDR2 FQNEAQ (reference sequence). The V end lost 5 bases, the J end lost 0 bases, and 18 bases lay between the germline ends. The CDR3 consists of 17 residues. The CDR3 DNA reads as TGTGCCAGCAGCCGGACGGGGAGCGGAACTAGCACAGATACGCAGTATTTT. This translates into CASSRTGSGTSTDTQYF.

The chain joins TRBV4-2 to TRBJ1-2; no reliable D call. Germline V CDR1 and CDR2: LGHNA, YNFKEQ. V lost 0 bases to trimming and J lost 4 bases, with 15 bases between them. The CDR3 is 16 amino acids. CDR3 sequence reads: CASSQDLEGLGYGYTF. The CDR3 region has the DNA TGTGCCAGCAGCCAAGATCTCGAGGGTCTCGGCTATGGCTACACCTTC.

The chain carries TRBV10-2 and TRBJ2-3; TRBD2 agrees at 8 bases. V shed 5 bases, J shed 0 bases, and the junction held 7 bases outside the gene matches. Germline CDR1 WSHSY, CDR2 SAAADI. The CDR3 runs to 16 residues. In DNA, the CDR3 is TGCGCCAGCAGTATCGGAGGCGGGAGGAGCACAGATACGCAGTATTTT. Amino acids: CASSIGGGRSTDTQYF.

The V call is TRBV6-1, the J call TRBJ1-1; no firm D call. V was clipped by 7 bases and J by 0 bases, with 6 bases between them. Germline V gene data show CDR1 as MNHNS and CDR2 as SASEGT. The CDR3 is 12 residues long. CDR3 sequence: CASNSMNTEAFF. The CDR3 DNA follows: TGTGCCAGCAACAGTATGAACACTGAAGCTTTCTTT.

The J gene is TRBJ2-2, the V gene TRBV29-1; D may be TRBD1 (6 bases). Germline CDR1 reads SQVTM; CDR2 reads ANQGSEA. V lost 7 bases and J 0 bases, leaving 12 bases between the germline ends. CDR3 length: 14 residues. CDR3 loop: CSARGHPNTGELFF. For the CDR3, the DNA is TGCAGCGCGAGGGGACATCCGAACACCGGGGAGCTGTTTTTT.

CDR3 protein: CASSEQGGEKLFF. CDR3 nucleotide sequence: TGTGCCAGCTCGGAGCAAGGCGGTGAAAAACTGTTTTTT. This rearrangement joins TRBV7-3 to TRBJ1-4; D unclear. CDR3 length: 13 amino acids. Deletions cut 8 bases from V and 7 bases from J, with 14 bases between. Germline V gene data show CDR1 as SGHTA and CDR2 as FQGTGA.

This chain links TRBV4-1 with TRBJ1-1; no definite D call. The germline V gene encodes CDR1 MGHRA and CDR2 YSYEKL. This CDR3 comprises 12 residues. Trimming pared 0 bases from V and 11 bases from J, leaving 10 bases between. CDR3 residues: CASSQDRREAFF. The CDR3 DNA is TGCGCCAGCAGCCAAGATCGGAGGGAGGCTTTCTTT.

The chain couples TRBV6-6 to TRBJ1-1; D gene ambiguous. Germline V lookup: CDR1 MNHNY, CDR2 SVGAGI (reference sequence). The CDR3 extends over 14 amino acids. V was trimmed by 2 bases and J by 11 bases, leaving 18 bases between them. The CDR3 DNA is TGTGCCAGCAGTTACAGTCTAAGTCACCTACCCGCTTTCTTT. Protein product: CASSYSLSHLPAFF.

The genes are TRBV7-8 and TRBJ1-4, with a possible D match to TRBD1 (5 bases). Germline V gene lookup returns CDR1 SGHVS and CDR2 FQNEAQ. CDR3 length: 14 residues. V lost 4 bases and J 8 bases, leaving 14 bases between the germline ends. CDR3 bases: TGTGCCAGCAGCTACAGGCAGGGTGGGGAAAAACTGTTTTTT. As protein: CASSYRQGGEKLFF.

This chain joins TRBV25-1 and TRBJ1-1, with a tentative D call TRBD1 (6 bases). Germline V gene data show CDR1 as MGHDK and CDR2 as SYGVNS. V lost 3 bases, J lost 11 bases, and 16 bases lay in between. The CDR3 has 13 residues. The CDR3 sequence is CASSDPGLQGAFF. For the CDR3, the DNA is TGTGCCAGCAGTGATCCGGGGTTGCAGGGGGCTTTCTTT.

The chain joins TRBV6-4 to TRBJ2-1; D unresolved. The CDR3 runs to 14 residues. Between the trimmed V and J ends, which lost 4 bases and 6 bases, there was a span of 13 bases. CDR1 is MRHNA and CDR2 is SNTAGT in the germline V gene. The CDR3, as DNA: TGTGCCAGCAGTGGAAGGCCCGGCGGCAATGAGCAGTTCTTC. The encoded protein is CASSGRPGGNEQFF.

V gene TRBV4-1 combines with J gene TRBJ2-7, with 9 bases that match TRBD1. Germline values: CDR1 MGHRA, CDR2 YSYEKL. The CDR3 is 16 amino acids. Unmatched junction bases numbered 4, after V lost 1 base and J lost 0 bases. CDR3 loop: CASSQGDRAFSYEQYF. The CDR3 coding sequence is TGCGCCAGCAGCCAAGGGGACAGGGCGTTCTCCTACGAGCAGTACTTC.

The chain combines TRBV5-1 with TRBJ2-7; D is perhaps TRBD1 (6 bases). The CDR3 totals 15 residues. Trimming removed 2 bases from V and 2 bases from J, with 14 bases in between. The germline gives CDR1 SGHRS, CDR2 YFSETQ. As DNA, the CDR3 is TGCGCCAGCAGCTTACTCGGGCAGGGGCCCTACGAGCAGTACTTC. This sequence encodes CASSLLGQGPYEQYF.

This sequence joins TRBV29-1 and TRBJ2-1, with 9 bases matching TRBD1. Losses at the gene ends were 7 bases for V and 7 bases for J; bases not matched to a gene: 11. CDR3 length equals 14 residues. Germline V gene lookup returns CDR1 SQVTM and CDR2 ANQGSEA. The DNA for the CDR3 is TGCAGCGACACCCGGGGGACAGGGAATAATGAGCAGTTCTTC. Translation: CSDTRGTGNNEQFF.

V is TRBV29-1 and J is TRBJ1-1; no clear D gene. The V gene's germline CDR1 is SQVTM and CDR2 ANQGSEA. V was shortened by 7 bases and J by 1 base, with 7 bases between the two germline ends. There are 11 residues in the CDR3. In DNA form, the CDR3 reads TGCAGCGCTATTAGGAACACTGAAGCTTTCTTT. The encoded protein is CSAIRNTEAFF.

V is TRBV5-1 and J is TRBJ2-7; 9 nucleotides agree with TRBD1. With V trimmed by 4 bases and J by 5 bases, 7 bases remained unmatched. CDR1 and CDR2 (germline): SGHRS, YFSETQ. This CDR3 is 14 amino acids long. CDR3 in amino acids: CASSPTGTGNEQYF. The CDR3 nucleotides are TGCGCCAGCAGCCCGACCGGGACAGGGAACGAGCAGTACTTC.

The chain carries TRBV7-2 and TRBJ1-1; TRBD1 might be the D (5 bases). The CDR3 is 14 residues long. Germline-derived CDR1 and CDR2 are SGHTA and FQGNSA. The germline V and J ends were trimmed by 5 bases and 7 bases, with 17 bases remaining between them. CDR3 sequence reads: CASSRVGQGGEAFF. CDR3 in DNA: TGTGCCAGCAGCCGGGTCGGGCAGGGCGGTGAAGCTTTCTTT.

The J gene is TRBJ2-5, the V gene TRBV5-1, with 10 bases matching TRBD1. CDR1 SGHRS and CDR2 YFSETQ come from the germline V gene. This CDR3 is 15 amino acids long. V was clipped by 6 bases and J by 2 bases; unmatched bases: 7. CDR3 sequence reads: CASKRDRGDQETQYF. DNA for the CDR3: TGCGCCAGCAAACGGGACAGGGGAGATCAAGAGACCCAGTACTTC. Full variable domain (outside the CDR3, taken from reference TRBV5-1 and TRBJ2-5): KAGVTQTPRYLIKTRGQQVTLSCSPISGHRSVSWYQQTPGQGLQFLFEYFSETQRNKGNFPGRFSGRQFSNSRSEMNVSTLELGDSALYLCASKRDRGDQETQYFGPGTRLLVL.

Turning to this clone: A read error may produce the germline difference seen at one junction end. Other DNA sequences of this sample code for an identical CDR3. The gene calls are TRBV6-1 and TRBJ1-6; TRBD1 might be the D (5 bases). The CDR3 contains 15 residues. Germline CDR1 MNHNS, CDR2 SASEGT. The CDR3 sequence is CASSEGSGLNSPLHF. For the CDR3, the DNA is TGTGCCAGCAGTGAAGGTTCAGGGCTAAATTCACCCCTACACTTT.

The chain employs TRBV5-6 and TRBJ2-7; 7 positions match TRBD1. The germline CDR1 and CDR2 sequences are SGHDT and YYEEEE. There are 15 residues in the CDR3. The V gene end was trimmed by 5 bases and the J gene end by 2 bases; junction bases not matched to a gene: 10. The CDR3: CASSPMGQTAYEQYF. DNA of the CDR3: TGTGCCAGCAGTCCCATGGGACAGACTGCCTACGAGCAGTACTTC.

The V call is TRBV5-1, the J call TRBJ1-5; D may be TRBD1 (5 bases). Trimming shortened V by 4 bases and J by 0 bases, and 11 bases separated the two germline ends. The CDR3 has 15 residues. Germline CDR1 SGHRS, CDR2 YFSETQ. The CDR3 DNA reads as TGCGCCAGCAGCCCGGGCGACAGTAGCAATCAGCCCCAGCATTTT. Protein sequence: CASSPGDSSNQPQHF.

This chain uses TRBV11-2 with TRBJ1-4; TRBD1 is a possible D gene (6 bases). Trimming removed 0 bases from V and 2 bases from J, with 7 bases in between. Per the germline V gene, CDR1 is SGHAT and CDR2 is FQNNGV. This CDR3 region has 15 residues. This chain's CDR3 is CASSLEGQTNEKLFF. The CDR3 DNA reads as TGTGCCAGCAGCTTAGAAGGACAGACTAATGAAAAACTGTTTTTT.

The J gene is TRBJ2-1, the V gene TRBV9, with 9 bases identical to TRBD2. The germline gives CDR1 SGDLS, CDR2 YYNGEE. Trimming took 0 bases from V and 9 from J; bases not matched to a gene: 10. This CDR3 has 16 residues. In DNA form, the CDR3 reads TGTGCCAGCAGCGTAGTAGCGCGGGAGGGCTTCGGTGAGCAGTTCTTC. It translates to CASSVVAREGFGEQFF.